Shown below are 18 T cell receptor beta chains from a single sample sequenced in a study of T-cell reconstitution after alpha-beta-depleted transplantation in children. Unique molecular identifiers featured in how the TCRbeta library was prepared. Each CDR3 protein is one row after TCRdb ran MiXCR on the PCR reads. Here the sample spans fewer than 550,000 distinct CDR3 sequences, over 9.5% being singletons. The starting material was PBMCs, mostly from graft donor cells, obtained 180 days after TCRalphabeta/CD19-depleted stem cell transplant. All receptors derive from a female patient between 2 and 10 years old who had a stem cell transplant for aplastic anemia, so the T cells may come from the graft donor.

This clonotype was counted at least ten times. The chain employs TRBV7-9 and TRBJ1-1; D ambiguous. This CDR3 is 12 amino acids long. V was cut by 4 bases and J by 10 bases, with 13 bases left in between. Per the germline V gene, CDR1 is SEHNR and CDR2 is FQNEAQ (reference sequence). The CDR3, as DNA: TGTGCCAGCAGCTCTCCCCCCGGCCGAGCTTTCTTT. Protein sequence: CASSSPPGRAFF.

This clonotype was recorded a few times. The chain links TRBV28 to TRBJ2-7; 7 bases align to TRBD2. V lost 6 bases to trimming and J lost 2 bases; unmatched junction nucleotides: 10. This CDR3 spans 15 amino acids. Germline-derived CDR1 and CDR2 are MDHEN and SYDVKM. The CDR3, as DNA: TGTGCCAGCAGCCCAGCTGGAGGGAGGGCCTACGAGCAGTACTTC. This gives the protein CASSPAGGRAYEQYF.

This chain links TRBV7-8 with TRBJ2-1; 10 bases map to TRBD2. The CDR3 totals 15 residues. The V and J ends lost 4 bases and 11 bases, in that order; junction bases with no gene match: 11. Germline CDR1 and CDR2: SGHVS and FQNEAQ. The CDR3 region is CASSSWTSGVLKQFF. DNA of the CDR3: TGTGCCAGCAGCTCCTGGACTAGCGGTGTCCTGAAGCAGTTCTTC.

There are a few counts of this clonotype. This rearrangement joins TRBV4-2 to TRBJ2-2; the D is unclear. The CDR3 runs to 16 residues. Germline V lookup: CDR1 LGHNA, CDR2 YNFKEQ. Trimming cost V 0 bases and J 1 base, with 9 bases left between them. The CDR3 DNA reads as TGTGCCAGCAGCCAAGAGAATGGGATGAACACCGGGGAGCTGTTTTTT. It specifies CASSQENGMNTGELFF.

CDR3 DNA sequence: TGTGCCAGCAGCCAAGCCGACAGGCAGAACACTGAAGCTTTCTTT. It yields the protein CASSQADRQNTEAFF. This sequence joins TRBV3-1 and TRBJ1-1; the D gene is possibly TRBD1 (6 bases). The CDR3 spans 15 residues. Germline V gene data show CDR1 as LGHDT and CDR2 as YNNKEL (reference sequence). Trimming stripped 1 base from V and 1 base from J, with 10 bases between.

The rearrangement links TRBV18 to TRBJ1-5, with 7 bases aligning to TRBD1. Germline CDR1 reads KGHSH; CDR2 reads LQKENI. Trimming at V came to 0 bases and at J to 3 bases, leaving 2 bases not matched to a gene. The CDR3 spans 15 residues. CDR3 sequence reads: CASSPPGQINQPQHF. The CDR3 DNA reads TGTGCCAGCTCACCACCGGGACAGATCAATCAGCCCCAGCATTTT.

At least ten counts were recorded for this clonotype. The rearrangement links TRBV5-1 to TRBJ1-2; no clear D gene. With 4 bases removed from V and 2 bases from J, the gap between germline ends came to 9 bases. CDR1 is SGHRS, CDR2 YFSETQ, per germline. The CDR3 length is 13 residues. The CDR3 region has the DNA TGCGCCAGCAGCACCCTGACCAACTATGGCTACACCTTC. Encoded protein: CASSTLTNYGYTF.

This chain connects TRBV20-1 to TRBJ1-5, with D possibly being TRBD1 (5 bases). This CDR3 is built from 15 residues. The V gene lost 3 bases and the J gene lost 0 bases, with 12 bases spanning the gap. Germline V lookup: CDR1 DFQATT, CDR2 SNEGSKA (reference sequence). The CDR3 nucleotides read TGCAGTGCTAGGTCAGGGACGGATAGCAATCAGCCCCAGCATTTT. Protein product: CSARSGTDSNQPQHF.

This clonotype occurred a few times. The chain joins TRBV7-9 to TRBJ2-2; D not certain. This CDR3 comprises 15 residues. The germline V and J ends were trimmed by 0 bases and 5 bases, with 10 bases remaining between them. Germline lookup yields CDR1 SEHNR and CDR2 FQNEAQ (reference sequence). CDR3 DNA sequence: TGTGCCAGCAGCTTAGCGGCGCTCAAAACCGGGGAGCTGTTTTTT. This translates into CASSLAALKTGELFF. The full variable domain, with the rest looked up from reference TRBV7-9 and TRBJ2-2, is DTGVSQNPRHKITKRGQNVTFRCDPISEHNRLYWYRQTLGQGPEFLTYFQNEAQLEKSRLLSDRFSAERPKGSFSTLEIQRTEQGDSAMYLCASSLAALKTGELFFGEGSRLTVL.

The J gene is TRBJ1-3, the V gene TRBV29-1; D not certain. The CDR3 runs 12 residues. Germline V CDR1 and CDR2: SQVTM, ANQGSEA. Deletions cut 7 bases from V and 7 bases from J, with 14 bases between. The CDR3 spells CSARSSWNTIYF. The DNA for the CDR3 is TGCAGCGCTCGGTCTAGTTGGAACACCATATATTTT.

This chain links TRBV9 with TRBJ2-3; no definite D call. Trimming removed 2 bases from V and 3 bases from J, with 4 bases in between. The CDR3 extends over 12 amino acids. The V gene's germline CDR1 is SGDLS and CDR2 YYNGEE. The CDR3 DNA reads TGTGCCAGCAGCGTTCCAACAGATACGCAGTATTTT. This codes for CASSVPTDTQYF.

This clonotype was observed a few times. The gene calls are TRBV7-6 and TRBJ1-4, with D perhaps matching TRBD1 (6 bases). The CDR3 totals 14 residues. Germline-derived CDR1 and CDR2 are SGHVS and FNYEAQ. Trimming removed 2 bases at V and 8 bases at J, with 12 bases between. The CDR3: CASSLTQGVEKLFF. CDR3 in DNA: TGTGCCAGCAGCTTAACACAGGGAGTGGAAAAACTGTTTTTT.

The V gene is TRBV9, the J gene TRBJ2-2; 11 positions match TRBD2. With 4 bases clipped from V and 5 bases from J, the junction kept 19 bases outside the gene matches. This CDR3 is built from 20 residues. Germline CDR1 reads SGDLS; CDR2 reads YYNGEE. The chain's CDR3 is CASSLRHLPLAGDITGELFF. The CDR3 bases are TGTGCCAGCAGCCTCCGCCATCTGCCACTAGCGGGGGATATAACCGGGGAGCTGTTTTTT.

Ten or more counts support this clonotype. This chain connects TRBV7-6 to TRBJ2-7; no clear D. Deletions cut 5 bases from V and 6 bases from J, with 17 bases between. This CDR3 is 14 amino acids long. In germline, CDR1 is SGHVS, CDR2 FNYEAQ. CDR3 loop: CASSPTPGRGEQYF. The CDR3 nucleotides read TGTGCCAGCAGCCCCACACCAGGTCGTGGCGAGCAGTACTTC.

This clonotype was observed at least ten times. The J gene is TRBJ2-7, the V gene TRBV29-1, with unresolved D. The CDR3 runs 12 residues. The V gene lost 0 bases and the J gene lost 2 bases, with 5 bases spanning the gap. Per the germline V gene, CDR1 is SQVTM and CDR2 is ANQGSEA. CDR3 sequence: CSVEDLAYEQYF. DNA of the CDR3: TGCAGCGTTGAAGACTTGGCCTACGAGCAGTACTTC.

A few counts support this clonotype. This clone may be a read error of a much larger clone one base away. For the CDR3, the DNA is TGTGCCAGCAGCCCCGACTTCTACGAGCAGTACTTC. Its protein is CASSPDFYEQYF. The gene calls are TRBV14 and TRBJ2-7, with D unresolved. The CDR3 is 12 residues long. With 4 bases removed from V and 3 bases from J, the gap between germline ends came to 7 bases. Germline V CDR1 and CDR2: SGHDN, FVKESK.

The chain employs TRBV6-2 or TRBV6-3 and TRBJ2-7; D unclear. The germline gives CDR1 MNHEY, CDR2 SVGEGT. The CDR3 length is 15 residues. Trimming cost V 6 bases and J 6 bases, with 21 bases left between them. CDR3 nucleotides: TGTGCCAGCAGACAAATAGGTCCGGGCTTTAGCGAGCAGTACTTC. Residues: CASRQIGPGFSEQYF.

In its sample, this clonotype was seen a few times. V is TRBV5-1 and J is TRBJ1-5; D uncertain. V was pared by 0 bases and J by 0 bases, with 7 bases between. This CDR3 region has 15 residues. Germline V CDR1 and CDR2: SGHRS, YFSETQ. The CDR3 DNA reads as TGCGCCAGCAGCTTGGATCCAGATAGCAATCAGCCCCAGCATTTT. Encoded protein: CASSLDPDSNQPQHF.